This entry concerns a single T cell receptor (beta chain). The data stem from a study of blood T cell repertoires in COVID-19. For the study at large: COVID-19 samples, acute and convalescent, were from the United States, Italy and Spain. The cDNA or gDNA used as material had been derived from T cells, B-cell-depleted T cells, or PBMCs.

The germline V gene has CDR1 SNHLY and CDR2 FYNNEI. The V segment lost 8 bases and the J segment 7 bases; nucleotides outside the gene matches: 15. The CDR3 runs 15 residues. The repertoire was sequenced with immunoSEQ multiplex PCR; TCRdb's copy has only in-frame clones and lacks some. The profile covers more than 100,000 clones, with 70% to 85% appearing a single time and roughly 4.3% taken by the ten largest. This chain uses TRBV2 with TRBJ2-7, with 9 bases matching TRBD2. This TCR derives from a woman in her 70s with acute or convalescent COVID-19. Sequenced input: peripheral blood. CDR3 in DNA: TGTGCCAGCCGACAGTTGCGGGGGGGGAGAGGTGAGCAGTACTTC. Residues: CASRQLRGGRGEQYF.